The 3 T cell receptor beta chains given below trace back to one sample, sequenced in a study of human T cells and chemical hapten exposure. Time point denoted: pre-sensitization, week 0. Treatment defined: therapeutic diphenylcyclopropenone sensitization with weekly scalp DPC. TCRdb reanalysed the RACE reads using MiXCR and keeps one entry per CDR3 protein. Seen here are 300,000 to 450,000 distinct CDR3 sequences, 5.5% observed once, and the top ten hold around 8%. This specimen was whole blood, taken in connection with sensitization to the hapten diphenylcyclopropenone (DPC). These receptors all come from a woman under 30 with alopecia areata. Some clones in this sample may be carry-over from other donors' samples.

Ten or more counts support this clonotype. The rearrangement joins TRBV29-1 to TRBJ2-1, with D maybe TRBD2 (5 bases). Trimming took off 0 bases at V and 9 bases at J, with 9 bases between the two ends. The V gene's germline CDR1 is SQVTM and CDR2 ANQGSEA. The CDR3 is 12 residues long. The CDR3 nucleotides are TGCAGCGTTGAAGATAACGGAGGTGAGCAGTTCTTC. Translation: CSVEDNGGEQFF.

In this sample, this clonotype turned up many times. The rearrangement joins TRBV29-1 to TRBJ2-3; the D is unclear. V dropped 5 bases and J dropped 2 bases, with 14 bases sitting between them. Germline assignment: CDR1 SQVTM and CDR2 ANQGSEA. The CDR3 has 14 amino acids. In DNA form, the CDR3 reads TGCAGCGTTCAGCCCTATAGTACCACAGATACGCAGTATTTT. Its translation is CSVQPYSTTDTQYF.

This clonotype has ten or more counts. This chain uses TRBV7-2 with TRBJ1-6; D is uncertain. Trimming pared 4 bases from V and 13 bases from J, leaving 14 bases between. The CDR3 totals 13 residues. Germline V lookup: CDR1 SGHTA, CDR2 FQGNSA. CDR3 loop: CASSSRTLTPLHF. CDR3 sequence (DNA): TGTGCCAGCAGCTCCCGGACGCTTACCCCCCTCCACTTT.